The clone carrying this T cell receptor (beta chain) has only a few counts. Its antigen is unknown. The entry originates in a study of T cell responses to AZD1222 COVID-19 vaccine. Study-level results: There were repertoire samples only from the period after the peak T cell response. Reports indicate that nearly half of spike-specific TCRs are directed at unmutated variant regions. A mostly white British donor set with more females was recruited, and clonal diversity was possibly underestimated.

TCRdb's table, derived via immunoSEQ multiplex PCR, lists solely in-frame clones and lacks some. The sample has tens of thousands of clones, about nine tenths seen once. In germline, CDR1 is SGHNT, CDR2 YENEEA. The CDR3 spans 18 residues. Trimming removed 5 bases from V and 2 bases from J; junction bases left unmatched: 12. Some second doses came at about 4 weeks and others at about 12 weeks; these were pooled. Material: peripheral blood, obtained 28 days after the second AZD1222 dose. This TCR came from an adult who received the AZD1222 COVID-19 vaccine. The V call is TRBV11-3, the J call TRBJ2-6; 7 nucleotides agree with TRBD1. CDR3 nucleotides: TGTGCCAGCAGCCTTAACTACAGGGGTCAAGCTGGGGCCAACGTCCTGACTTTC. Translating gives CASSLNYRGQAGANVLTF.